This T cell receptor (beta chain) was recorded in a study of blood T cell repertoires in COVID-19 (dated by TCRdb to about 2020). Turning to the overall study: The collaborator samples originated in the United States, Italy and Spain and spanned the acute and convalescent phases of COVID-19. The material from the prospective study consisted of cDNA or gDNA derived from T cells, B-cell-depleted T cells, or PBMCs. The dataset comprised deeply sampled blood TCRbeta repertoires from subjects exposed to, actively infected with, or recovered from COVID-19. Samples were obtained from the ongoing ImmuneRACE study (first 160 participants) and from approximately 1,200 subjects provided by 6 global collaborators. A de-identified subject ID, COVID-19 status, age in years and sex were almost always included in the sample metadata. Where available, HLA class I and class II types were taken from metadata supplied by the sample provider and were not determined by assay-based typing. The repertoires were released in a freely available public database intended as a resource for research on the immune response to SARS-CoV-2. Overall study outcomes, separate from this receptor: Clinical and demographic metadata were provided uncurated, with the amount varying by source and participant.

The immunoSEQ Assay, a bias-controlled multiplex PCR, was used to amplify TCRbeta CDR3 regions from genomic DNA. The paper's processing steps were these. Within the assay, amplification of reference gene primers was used to estimate how many nucleated cells each sample contained. Sequence reads were collapsed and filtered to measure the absolute abundance of every unique TCRbeta CDR3 rearrangement. For each sample, productive Simpson clonality was calculated by taking the square root of Simpson's diversity index across productive rearrangements. TCRdb took this table from immuneACCESS and kept in-frame rearrangements with V and J called. Such tables lack part of the clones; where checked against another copy, unresolved V genes explain under half of the gap, and the rest is unexplained. Clone size and the V and J calls come from that table; the DNA yielded D and trimming. Recorded for this sample are roughly 120,000 clones; roughly 89% of them occurred a single time. The biggest ten clones account for 3.8% of the sample.

The CDR3 spans 20 residues, from the cysteine through the phenylalanine. Only the CDR3 portion is preserved as DNA: 60 bases, with reading frame beginning at the first base. For this chain, trimming is 1 base at the V end and 0 bases at the J end, and the number of junction bases without a gene match is 17. Worth noting for this clone: Its specific antigen is unknown. Base qualities are not provided; no much larger clone lies one nucleotide away.

At one collaborating source in Seattle, patients were enrolled during active infection and were followed longitudinally through the course of disease. Whole blood was collected in K2EDTA tubes by collaborating institutions according to the institutions' own protocols. For TCRbeta analysis, collaborators shipped samples in one of three forms: frozen whole blood, isolated PBMCs, or DNA extracted from either of those sample types. The source is a woman aged 55-69 years with COVID-19, enrolled during active disease. In this chain, TRBV6-7 is recombined with TRBJ1-1; the central 7 bases match TRBD1. TRBV6-7 is an open reading frame, and its role is uncertain. Sequencing used peripheral blood. The CDR3: CASSYLGQVPSTRMNTEAFF. The base sequence is TGTGCCAGCAGTTACTTAGGACAGGTACCTTCTACTCGGATGAACACTGAAGCTTTCTTT.